The next 26 T cell receptor beta chains were all read from a single sample in a study of T cell responses to AZD1222 COVID-19 vaccine. The table came from immunoSEQ multiplex PCR; TCRdb's copy has only in-frame clones and leaves some out. The data hold approximately 140,000 clones, with under 95% observed a single time. Material: peripheral blood, obtained 28 days after the second AZD1222 dose. Receptors originate from an adult who received the AZD1222 COVID-19 vaccine.

The V gene is TRBV2, the J gene TRBJ2-7; 9 bases align to TRBD1. Germline V gene lookup returns CDR1 SNHLY and CDR2 FYNNEI. Unmatched junction bases numbered 10, after V lost 6 bases and J lost 1 base. The CDR3 length is 16 residues. CDR3 sequence reads: CASRGGQGRSSYEQYF. The CDR3 DNA reads TGTGCCAGCAGGGGAGGACAGGGGAGGTCGTCCTACGAGCAGTACTTC.

The chain combines TRBV10-3 with TRBJ1-1; D possibly corresponds to TRBD1 (5 bases). V lost 3 bases to trimming and J lost 4 bases, with 12 bases between them. Germline CDR1 is ENHRY and CDR2 is SYGVKD. CDR3 length: 14 amino acids. CDR3 DNA sequence: TGTGCCATCAGTGACACGTCCGGGGGCACTGAAGCTTTCTTT. Protein sequence: CAISDTSGGTEAFF.

This sequence joins TRBV3-1 (or the pseudogene TRBV3-2) and TRBJ1-1, with 7 bases lining up with TRBD1. The CDR3 runs 14 residues. Germline CDR1 LGHDT, CDR2 YNNKEL (reference sequence). J gave up 9 bases and V 0 bases, and 7 bases lay outside the gene matches. CDR3 nucleotide sequence: TGTGCCAGCAGCCAAGAGGGATCGACAGGGAAAGCTTTCTTT. Translating gives CASSQEGSTGKAFF.

This chain links TRBV5-1 with TRBJ2-2, with D unclear. Per the germline V gene, CDR1 is SGHRS and CDR2 is YFSETQ. The V gene lost 2 bases and the J gene lost 0 bases, with 5 bases spanning the gap. The CDR3 totals 14 residues. CDR3 residues: CASSFAANTGELFF. As DNA, the CDR3 is TGCGCCAGCAGCTTCGCAGCGAACACCGGGGAGCTGTTTTTT.

V usage is TRBV7-9 and J usage is TRBJ2-1; TRBD2 aligns across 8 bases. The CDR3 contains 15 residues. With V trimmed by 5 bases and J by 0 bases, 3 bases remained unmatched. From germline, CDR1 is SEHNR and CDR2 FQNEAQ (reference sequence). Here the CDR3 reads CASSPGRVSYNEQFF. The CDR3 region has the DNA TGTGCCAGCAGCCCCGGGAGGGTCTCCTACAATGAGCAGTTCTTC.

The chain combines TRBV24-1 with TRBJ1-2; D gene uncertain. CDR3 length: 11 residues. The V end lost 4 bases, the J end lost 7 bases, and 6 bases lay between the germline ends. CDR1 and CDR2 from the germline V gene are KGHDR and SFDVKD. CDR3: CATSDTAGYTF. The CDR3 DNA is TGTGCCACCAGTGACACAGCTGGCTACACCTTC.

The chain recombines TRBV19 with TRBJ1-1, with 9 bases lining up with TRBD1. The germline gives CDR1 LNHDA, CDR2 SQIVND (reference sequence). This CDR3 has 13 amino acids. V gave up 4 bases and J gave up 7 bases; unmatched junction bases: 4. The CDR3 DNA sequence: TGTGCCAGTAGTAAGGGACAGGGTAATGAAGCTTTCTTT. As protein: CASSKGQGNEAFF.

The chain joins TRBV5-1 to TRBJ1-2; no firm D call. V was cut by 0 bases and J by 3 bases, with 9 bases left in between. The CDR3 contains 14 residues. Germline CDR1 and CDR2: SGHRS and YFSETQ. CDR3 sequence reads: CASSLDGRDYGYTF. The CDR3 DNA sequence: TGCGCCAGCAGCTTGGATGGCAGAGACTATGGCTACACCTTC.

This chain uses TRBV6-4 with TRBJ2-3; 9 bases align to TRBD2. The CDR3 is 17 amino acids. V shed 4 bases, J shed 8 bases, and the junction held 16 bases outside the gene matches. The germline V gene encodes CDR1 MRHNA and CDR2 SNTAGT. The CDR3 DNA is TGTGCCAGCAGTGTTGGGGCGGGAGGGCCCAATTCCGGTACGCAGTATTTT. The encoded protein is CASSVGAGGPNSGTQYF.

V and J are TRBV4-2 and TRBJ2-7; 8 positions match TRBD1. Germline V gene data show CDR1 as LGHNA and CDR2 as YNFKEQ. This CDR3 contains 16 residues. Trimming took 0 bases from V and 4 from J; bases not matched to a gene: 8. The CDR3 DNA is TGTGCCAGCAGCCAAGAAATAGGACAGGGAAGGTACGAGCAGTACTTC. It translates to CASSQEIGQGRYEQYF.

The V call is TRBV2, the J call TRBJ2-7; D is unresolved. This CDR3 is built from 13 residues. Trimming left V 2 bases short and J 2 bases short, with 7 bases between. The germline V gene encodes CDR1 SNHLY and CDR2 FYNNEI. DNA of the CDR3: TGTGCCAGCAGTGAAACAGTGCCCTACGAGCAGTACTTC. It encodes CASSETVPYEQYF.

The chain couples TRBV10-1 to TRBJ2-6, with TRBD1 matching 8 bases. The germline CDR1 and CDR2 sequences are WNHNN and SYGVQD (reference sequence). This CDR3 contains 13 residues. Trimming removed 3 bases from V and 12 bases from J; junction bases left unmatched: 4. Here the CDR3 DNA reads TGCGCCAGCAGTGACGGACAGGGAGGCGTCCTGACTTTC. Translating gives CASSDGQGGVLTF.

This chain joins TRBV27 and TRBJ2-5, with D possibly being TRBD1 (5 bases). CDR3 length: 15 amino acids. Germline V CDR1 and CDR2: MNHEY, SMNVEV (reference sequence). Trimming left V 6 bases short and J 2 bases short, with 16 bases between. CDR3 sequence reads: CASRTYRSGQETQYF. CDR3 nucleotides: TGTGCCAGCAGAACTTACAGGTCAGGGCAAGAGACCCAGTACTTC.

A few counts support this clone. The rearrangement joins TRBV3-1 (or the pseudogene TRBV3-2) to TRBJ1-5; D not resolved. CDR3 length equals 13 residues. Trimming took 1 base from V and 7 from J, leaving 8 bases between them. Germline assignment: CDR1 LGHDT and CDR2 YNNKEL (reference sequence). CDR3: CASSQGPRQPQHF. In DNA, the CDR3 is TGTGCCAGCAGCCAAGGTCCCAGGCAGCCCCAGCATTTT.

The rearrangement links TRBV9 to TRBJ2-2; TRBD1 matches 7 bases. Germline V lookup: CDR1 SGDLS, CDR2 YYNGEE. The CDR3 consists of 14 residues. Trimming cost V 3 bases and J 5 bases; bases outside gene matches: 4. The chain's CDR3 is CASSAHRGTGELFF. CDR3 in DNA: TGTGCCAGCAGCGCCCACAGGGGAACCGGGGAGCTGTTTTTT.

The CDR3 sequence: CASSPGGNSNQPQHF. The CDR3 nucleotides are TGTGCCAGCTCACCGGGGGGGAATAGCAATCAGCCCCAGCATTTT. The chain employs TRBV18 and TRBJ1-5, with D perhaps TRBD1 (5 bases). The CDR3 has 15 amino acids. Germline lookup yields CDR1 KGHSH and CDR2 LQKENI. Trimming pared 3 bases from V and 0 bases from J, leaving 9 bases between.

This chain links TRBV7-9 with TRBJ2-7; D gene uncertain. Trimming shortened V by 1 base and J by 9 bases, and 10 bases separated the two germline ends. The CDR3 loop spans 12 amino acids. Germline values: CDR1 SEHNR, CDR2 FQNEAQ (reference sequence). CDR3 in amino acids: CASSLEESRQYF. For the CDR3, the DNA is TGTGCCAGCAGCTTAGAGGAGTCGCGGCAGTACTTC.

The genes are TRBV29-1 and TRBJ1-1; D perhaps matches TRBD1 (6 bases). This CDR3 comprises 13 residues. The germline V gene encodes CDR1 SQVTM and CDR2 ANQGSEA. V was shortened by 3 bases and J by 4 bases, with 12 bases between the two germline ends. CDR3 sequence: CSVDRRGSTEAFF. CDR3 coding DNA: TGCAGCGTTGATCGCAGGGGAAGCACTGAAGCTTTCTTT.

This chain uses TRBV30 with TRBJ1-1, with no clear D. This CDR3 spans 10 amino acids. Trimming removed 3 bases at V and 1 base at J, with 0 bases between. Germline CDR1 and CDR2: GTSNPN and SVGIG (reference sequence). CDR3 bases: TGTGCCTGGAGGAACACTGAAGCTTTCTTT. Translating gives CAWRNTEAFF. Using reference TRBV30 and TRBJ1-1 for the parts outside the CDR3, the full variable domain is SQTIHQWPATLVQPVGSPLSLECTVEGTSNPNLYWYRQAAGRGLQLLFYSVGIGQISSEVPQNLSASRPQDRQFILSSKKLLLSDSGFYLCAWRNTEAFFGQGTRLTVV.

This clone was detected only once. The rearrangement joins TRBV7-9 to TRBJ2-7; 8 bases line up with TRBD1. The CDR3 is 14 residues long. Trimming at V came to 2 bases and at J to 8 bases, leaving 8 bases not matched to a gene. CDR1 is SEHNR and CDR2 is FQNEAQ in the germline V gene (reference sequence). CDR3 nucleotides: TGTGCCAGCAGCTTACGACAGGGGTTCCCCAAGCAGTACTTC. It specifies CASSLRQGFPKQYF.

The genes are TRBV7-9 and TRBJ1-3, with D tentatively TRBD1 (6 bases). The V gene lost 4 bases and the J gene lost 5 bases, with 9 bases spanning the gap. The V gene's germline CDR1 is SEHNR and CDR2 FQNEAQ (reference sequence). The CDR3 runs 13 residues. CDR3 residues: CASSSGARNTIYF. The DNA of the CDR3 is TGTGCCAGCAGCTCGGGGGCCCGAAACACCATATATTTT.

V usage is TRBV11-2 and J usage is TRBJ2-3; TRBD2 matches at 9 bases. J gave up 3 bases and V 3 bases, and 4 bases lay outside the gene matches. The CDR3 runs to 15 residues. Germline assignment: CDR1 SGHAT and CDR2 FQNNGV. Here the CDR3 reads CASSFRLAATDTQYF. The CDR3 DNA reads TGTGCCAGCAGCTTTAGACTAGCGGCTACAGATACGCAGTATTTT.

V and J are TRBV29-1 and TRBJ2-5; no firm D call. The germline V gene has CDR1 SQVTM and CDR2 ANQGSEA. Trimming removed 1 base at V and 5 bases at J, with 8 bases between. CDR3 size: 12 residues. CDR3 region: CSVEVGRETQYF. Here the CDR3 DNA reads TGCAGCGTTGAAGTAGGGCGGGAGACCCAGTACTTC.

This clone was observed once. The rearrangement uses TRBV5-5 and TRBJ2-7; D might be TRBD2 (6 bases). Per the germline V gene, CDR1 is SGHKS and CDR2 is YYEKEE (reference sequence). Trimming pared 1 base from V and 3 bases from J, leaving 11 bases between. The CDR3 runs to 14 residues. In DNA, the CDR3 is TGTGCCAGCAGCTTGACTAGCCAAAACTACGAGCAGTACTTC. Protein: CASSLTSQNYEQYF.

The chain recombines TRBV2 with TRBJ2-3, with D unresolved. The CDR3 consists of 14 residues. Germline loops: CDR1 SNHLY, CDR2 FYNNEI. V was cut by 3 bases and J by 0 bases, with 7 bases left in between. Written as DNA, the CDR3 is TGTGCCAGCAGTGACGGTCGGAGCACAGATACGCAGTATTTT. Its translation is CASSDGRSTDTQYF.

This chain connects TRBV7-2 to TRBJ2-7; tentatively, D is TRBD1 (6 bases). The CDR3 has 15 residues. Per germline, CDR1 SGHTA and CDR2 FQGNSA. Trimming took 5 bases from V and 6 from J, leaving 20 bases between them. The CDR3 region is CASSPVRLQGGEQYF. For the CDR3, the DNA is TGTGCCAGCAGCCCAGTACGTCTGCAAGGGGGCGAGCAGTACTTC. The full variable domain, completed using reference TRBV7-2 and TRBJ2-7, is GAGVSQSPSNKVTEKGKDVELRCDPISGHTALYWYRQSLGQGLEFLIYFQGNSAPDKSGLPSDRFSAERTGGSVSTLTIQRTQQEDSAVYLCASSPVRLQGGEQYFGPGTRLTVT.